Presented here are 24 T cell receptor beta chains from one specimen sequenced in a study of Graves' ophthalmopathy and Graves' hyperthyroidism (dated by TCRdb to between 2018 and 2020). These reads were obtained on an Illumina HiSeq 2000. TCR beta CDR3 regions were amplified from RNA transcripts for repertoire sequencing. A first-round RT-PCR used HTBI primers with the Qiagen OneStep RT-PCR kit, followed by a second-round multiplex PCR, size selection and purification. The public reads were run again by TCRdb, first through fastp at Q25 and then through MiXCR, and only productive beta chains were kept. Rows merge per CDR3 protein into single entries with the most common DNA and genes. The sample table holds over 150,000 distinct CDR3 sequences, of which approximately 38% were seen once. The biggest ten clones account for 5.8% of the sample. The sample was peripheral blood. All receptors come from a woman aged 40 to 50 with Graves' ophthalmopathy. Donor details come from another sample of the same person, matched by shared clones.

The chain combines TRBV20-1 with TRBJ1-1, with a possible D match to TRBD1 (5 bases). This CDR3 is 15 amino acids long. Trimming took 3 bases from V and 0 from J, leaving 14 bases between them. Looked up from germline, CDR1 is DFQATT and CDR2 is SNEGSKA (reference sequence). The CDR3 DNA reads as TGCAGTGCTAGGGAGAGGACAATCATGAACACTGAAGCTTTCTTT. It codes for CSARERTIMNTEAFF.

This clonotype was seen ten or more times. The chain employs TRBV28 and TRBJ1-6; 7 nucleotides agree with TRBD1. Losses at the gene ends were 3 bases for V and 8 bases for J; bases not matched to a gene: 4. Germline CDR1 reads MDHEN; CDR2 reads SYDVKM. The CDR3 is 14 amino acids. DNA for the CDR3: TGTGCCAGCAGTTTCCGAGGGGGCCATTCACCCCTCCACTTT. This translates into CASSFRGGHSPLHF.

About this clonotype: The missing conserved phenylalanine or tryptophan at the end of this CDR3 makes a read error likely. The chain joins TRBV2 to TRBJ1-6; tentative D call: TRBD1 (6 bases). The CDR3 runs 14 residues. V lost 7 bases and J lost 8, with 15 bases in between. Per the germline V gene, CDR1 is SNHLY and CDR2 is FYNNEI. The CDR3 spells CASIPGARDSPLHS. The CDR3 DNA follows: TGTGCCAGCATCCCGGGGGCAAGGGATTCACCCCTCCACTCT.

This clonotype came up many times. CDR3 DNA sequence: TGTGCCAGCTGGTCCAGGGGAAAAGAGAATGGCTACACCTTC. As protein: CASWSRGKENGYTF. This chain uses TRBV6-5 with TRBJ1-2; weak D call: TRBD1 (6 bases). This CDR3 is 14 amino acids long. CDR1 is MNHEY, CDR2 SVGAGI, per germline. Trimming removed 8 bases from V and 6 bases from J, with 19 bases in between.

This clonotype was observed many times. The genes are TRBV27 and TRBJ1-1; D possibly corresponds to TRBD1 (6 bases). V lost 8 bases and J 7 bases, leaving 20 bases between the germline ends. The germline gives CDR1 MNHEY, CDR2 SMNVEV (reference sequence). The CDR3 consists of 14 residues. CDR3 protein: CASQPRGALGEAFF. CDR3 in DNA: TGTGCCAGCCAGCCGCGGGGGGCGCTTGGTGAAGCTTTCTTT.

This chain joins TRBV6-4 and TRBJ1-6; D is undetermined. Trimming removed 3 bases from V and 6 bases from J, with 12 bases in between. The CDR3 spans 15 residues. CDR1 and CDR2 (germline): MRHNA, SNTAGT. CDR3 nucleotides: TGTGCCAGCAGTGAAGCAGCGGAACCTAATTCACCCCTCCACTTT. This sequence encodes CASSEAAEPNSPLHF.

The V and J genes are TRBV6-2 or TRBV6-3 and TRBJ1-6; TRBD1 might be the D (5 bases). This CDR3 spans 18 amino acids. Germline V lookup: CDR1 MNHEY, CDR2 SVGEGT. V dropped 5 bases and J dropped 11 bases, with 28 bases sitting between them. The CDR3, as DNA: TGTGCCAGCAGTCCCTTTCCTCCGGGACTTCCAAGTCGGGCACCCCTCCACTTT. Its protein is CASSPFPPGLPSRAPLHF.

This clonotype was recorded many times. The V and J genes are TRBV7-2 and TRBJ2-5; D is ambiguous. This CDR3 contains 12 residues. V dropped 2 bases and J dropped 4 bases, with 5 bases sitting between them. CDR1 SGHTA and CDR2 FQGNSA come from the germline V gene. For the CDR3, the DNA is TGTGCCAGCAGCTTATATTTAGAGACCCAGTACTTC. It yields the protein CASSLYLETQYF.

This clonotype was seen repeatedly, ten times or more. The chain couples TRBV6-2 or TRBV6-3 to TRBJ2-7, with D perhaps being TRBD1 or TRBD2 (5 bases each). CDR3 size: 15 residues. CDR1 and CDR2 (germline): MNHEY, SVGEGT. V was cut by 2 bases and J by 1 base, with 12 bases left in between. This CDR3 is CASSYPDSGSYEQYF. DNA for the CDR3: TGTGCCAGCAGTTACCCAGACAGCGGATCCTACGAGCAGTACTTC.

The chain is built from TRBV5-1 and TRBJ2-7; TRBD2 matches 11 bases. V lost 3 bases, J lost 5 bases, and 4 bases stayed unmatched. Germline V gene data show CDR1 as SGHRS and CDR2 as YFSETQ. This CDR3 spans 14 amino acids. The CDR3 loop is CASSSTSGIDEQYF. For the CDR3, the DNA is TGCGCCAGCAGCTCGACTAGCGGGATCGACGAGCAGTACTTC. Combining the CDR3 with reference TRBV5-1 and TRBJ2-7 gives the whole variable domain KAGVTQTPRYLIKTRGQQVTLSCSPISGHRSVSWYQQTPGQGLQFLFEYFSETQRNKGNFPGRFSGRQFSNSRSEMNVSTLELGDSALYLCASSSTSGIDEQYFGPGTRLTVT.

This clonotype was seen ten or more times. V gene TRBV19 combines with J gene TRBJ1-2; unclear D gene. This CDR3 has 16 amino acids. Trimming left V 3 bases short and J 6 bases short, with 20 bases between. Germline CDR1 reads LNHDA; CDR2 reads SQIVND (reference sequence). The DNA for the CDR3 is TGTGCCAGTAGTATGGGGTGGCAGGACTTCGTGAATGGCTACACCTTC. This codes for CASSMGWQDFVNGYTF.

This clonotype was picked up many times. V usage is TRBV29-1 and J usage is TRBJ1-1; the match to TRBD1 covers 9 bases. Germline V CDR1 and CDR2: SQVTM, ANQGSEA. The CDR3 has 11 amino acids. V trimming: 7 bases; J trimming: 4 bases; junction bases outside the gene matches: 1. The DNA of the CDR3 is TGCAGCGCGGGACAGGGCACTGAAGCTTTCTTT. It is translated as CSAGQGTEAFF.

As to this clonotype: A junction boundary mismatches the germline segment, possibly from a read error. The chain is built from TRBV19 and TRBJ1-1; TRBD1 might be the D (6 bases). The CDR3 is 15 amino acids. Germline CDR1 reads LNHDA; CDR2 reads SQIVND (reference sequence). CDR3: CASTIRGALNTEAFF. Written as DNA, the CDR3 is TGTGCCAGTACTATACGGGGGGCGCTGAACACTGAAGCTTTCTTT.

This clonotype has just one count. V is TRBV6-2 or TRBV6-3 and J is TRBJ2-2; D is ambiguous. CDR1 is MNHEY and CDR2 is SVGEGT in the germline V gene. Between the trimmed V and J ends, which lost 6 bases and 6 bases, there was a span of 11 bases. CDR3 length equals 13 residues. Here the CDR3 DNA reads TGTGCCAGCAGCCCCATGGGTCCCGGGGAGCTGTTTTTT. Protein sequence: CASSPMGPGELFF.

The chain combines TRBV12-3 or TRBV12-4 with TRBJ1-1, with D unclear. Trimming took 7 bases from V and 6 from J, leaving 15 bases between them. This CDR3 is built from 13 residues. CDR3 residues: CASIREMGAEAFF. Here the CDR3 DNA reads TGTGCCAGCATCAGAGAGATGGGCGCTGAAGCTTTCTTT.

The CDR3 loop reads CASSTRTGGVTEAFF. DNA for the CDR3: TGTGCCAGCAGTACTAGGACAGGGGGCGTTACTGAAGCTTTCTTT. This rearrangement joins TRBV7-2 to TRBJ1-1; 11 bases match TRBD1. The CDR3 is 15 residues long. The V and J ends lost 6 bases and 5 bases, in that order; junction bases with no gene match: 8. Germline CDR1 is SGHTA and CDR2 is FQGNSA.

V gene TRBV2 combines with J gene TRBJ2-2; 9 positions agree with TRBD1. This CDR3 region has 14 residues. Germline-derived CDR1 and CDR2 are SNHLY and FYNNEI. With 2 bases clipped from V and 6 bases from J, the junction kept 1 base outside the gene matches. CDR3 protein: CASSERTGAGELFF. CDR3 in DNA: TGTGCCAGCAGTGAACGGACAGGGGCCGGGGAGCTGTTTTTT.

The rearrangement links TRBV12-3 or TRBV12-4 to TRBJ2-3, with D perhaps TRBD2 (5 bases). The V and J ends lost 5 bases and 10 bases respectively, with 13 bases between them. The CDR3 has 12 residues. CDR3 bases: TGTGCCAGCAGTCCCCGAGTGGGAGCGCAGTATTTT. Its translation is CASSPRVGAQYF.

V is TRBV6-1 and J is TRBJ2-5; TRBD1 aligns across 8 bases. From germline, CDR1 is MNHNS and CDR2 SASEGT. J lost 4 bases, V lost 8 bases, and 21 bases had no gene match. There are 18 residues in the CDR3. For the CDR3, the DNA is TGTGCCAGCTCAACCCCCCAGGACAGGGTTGGTGTGGCAGAGACCCAGTACTTC. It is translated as CASSTPQDRVGVAETQYF.

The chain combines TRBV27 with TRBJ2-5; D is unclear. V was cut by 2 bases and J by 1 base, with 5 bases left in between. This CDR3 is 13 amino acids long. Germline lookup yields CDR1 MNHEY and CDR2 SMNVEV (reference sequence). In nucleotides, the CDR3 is TGTGCCAGCAGTTTAAGGCCCCAAGAGACCCAGTACTTC. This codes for CASSLRPQETQYF.

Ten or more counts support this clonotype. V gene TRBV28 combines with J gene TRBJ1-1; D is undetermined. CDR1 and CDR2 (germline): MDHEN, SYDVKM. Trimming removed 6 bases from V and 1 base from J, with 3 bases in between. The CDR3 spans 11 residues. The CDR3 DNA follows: TGTGCCAGCAGACGGAACACTGAAGCTTTCTTT. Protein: CASRRNTEAFF.

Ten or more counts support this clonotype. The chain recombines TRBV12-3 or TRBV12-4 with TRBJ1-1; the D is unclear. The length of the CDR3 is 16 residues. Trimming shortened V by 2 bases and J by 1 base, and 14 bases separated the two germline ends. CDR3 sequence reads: CASSLPRSAANTEAFF. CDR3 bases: TGTGCCAGCAGTTTACCCCGGTCGGCAGCGAACACTGAAGCTTTCTTT.

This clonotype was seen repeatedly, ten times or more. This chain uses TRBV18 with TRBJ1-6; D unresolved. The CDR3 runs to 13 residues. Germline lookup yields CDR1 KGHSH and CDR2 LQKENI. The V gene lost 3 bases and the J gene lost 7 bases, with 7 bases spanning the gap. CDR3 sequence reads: CASSPNLNSPLHF. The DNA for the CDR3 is TGTGCCAGCTCACCCAACTTAAATTCACCCCTCCACTTT.

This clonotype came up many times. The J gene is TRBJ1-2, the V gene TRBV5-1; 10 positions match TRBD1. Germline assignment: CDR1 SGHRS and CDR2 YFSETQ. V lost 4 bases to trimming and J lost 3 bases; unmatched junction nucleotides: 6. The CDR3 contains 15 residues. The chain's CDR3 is CASSVTTGGDYGYTF. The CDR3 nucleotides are TGCGCCAGCAGCGTGACGACAGGGGGCGACTATGGCTACACCTTC.